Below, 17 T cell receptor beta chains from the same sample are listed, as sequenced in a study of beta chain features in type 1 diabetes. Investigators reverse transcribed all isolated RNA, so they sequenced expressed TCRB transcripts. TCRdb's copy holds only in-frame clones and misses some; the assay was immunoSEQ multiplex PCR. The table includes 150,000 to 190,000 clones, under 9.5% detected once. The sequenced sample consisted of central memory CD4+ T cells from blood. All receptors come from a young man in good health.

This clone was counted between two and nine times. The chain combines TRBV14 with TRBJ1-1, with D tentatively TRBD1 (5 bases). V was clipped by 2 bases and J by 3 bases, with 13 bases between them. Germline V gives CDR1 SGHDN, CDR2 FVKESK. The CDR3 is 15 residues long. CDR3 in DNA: TGTGCCAGCAGCCAAATTCGAGGGGAGGACACTGAAGCTTTCTTT. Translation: CASSQIRGEDTEAFF.

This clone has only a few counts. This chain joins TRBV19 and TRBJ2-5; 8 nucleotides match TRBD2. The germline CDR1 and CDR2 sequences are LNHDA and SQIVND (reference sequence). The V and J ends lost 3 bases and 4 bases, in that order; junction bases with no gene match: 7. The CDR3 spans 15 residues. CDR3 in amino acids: CASSIGLASGETQYF. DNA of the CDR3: TGTGCCAGTAGTATCGGACTAGCTAGTGGAGAGACCCAGTACTTC.

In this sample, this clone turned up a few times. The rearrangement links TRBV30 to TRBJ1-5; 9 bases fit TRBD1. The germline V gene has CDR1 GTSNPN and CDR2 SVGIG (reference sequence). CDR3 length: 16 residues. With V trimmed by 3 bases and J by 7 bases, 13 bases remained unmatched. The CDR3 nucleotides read TGTGCCTGGAGCGGGCTGAAACAGGGGGCAGGACAGCCCCAGCATTTT. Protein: CAWSGLKQGAGQPQHF.

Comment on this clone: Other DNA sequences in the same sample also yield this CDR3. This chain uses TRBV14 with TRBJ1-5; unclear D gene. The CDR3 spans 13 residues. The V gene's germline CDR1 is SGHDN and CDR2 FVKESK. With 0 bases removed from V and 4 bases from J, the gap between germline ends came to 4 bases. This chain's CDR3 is CASSQDRNQPQHF. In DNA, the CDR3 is TGTGCCAGCAGCCAAGATCGTAATCAGCCCCAGCATTTT.

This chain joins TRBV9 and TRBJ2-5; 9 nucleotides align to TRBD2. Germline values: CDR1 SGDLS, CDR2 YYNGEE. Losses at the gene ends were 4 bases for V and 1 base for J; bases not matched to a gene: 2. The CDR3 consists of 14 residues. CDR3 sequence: CASSFSGGQETQYF. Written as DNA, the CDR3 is TGTGCCAGCAGCTTTAGCGGGGGCCAAGAGACCCAGTACTTC.

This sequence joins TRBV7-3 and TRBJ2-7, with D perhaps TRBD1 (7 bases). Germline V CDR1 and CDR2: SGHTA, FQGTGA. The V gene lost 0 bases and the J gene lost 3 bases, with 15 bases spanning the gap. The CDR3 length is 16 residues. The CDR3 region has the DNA TGTGCCAGCAGCTTAACGGGTGGGCAGGGGGGCTACGAGCAGTACTTC. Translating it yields CASSLTGGQGGYEQYF.

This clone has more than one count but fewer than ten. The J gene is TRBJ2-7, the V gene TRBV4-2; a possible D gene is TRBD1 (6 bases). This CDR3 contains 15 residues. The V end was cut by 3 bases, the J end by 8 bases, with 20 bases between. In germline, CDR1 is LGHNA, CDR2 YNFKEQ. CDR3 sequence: CASSHGIGTFNKQYF. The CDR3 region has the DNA TGTGCCAGCAGCCACGGTATCGGGACATTTAACAAGCAGTACTTC.

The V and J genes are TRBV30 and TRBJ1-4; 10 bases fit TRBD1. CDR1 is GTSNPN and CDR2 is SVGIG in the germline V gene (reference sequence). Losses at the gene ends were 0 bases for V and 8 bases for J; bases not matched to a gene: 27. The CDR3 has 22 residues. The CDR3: CAWSVSPLPSGQGRKGEEKLFF. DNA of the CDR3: TGTGCCTGGAGTGTGTCCCCTTTACCTTCGGGACAGGGGCGCAAGGGAGAAGAAAAACTGTTTTTT. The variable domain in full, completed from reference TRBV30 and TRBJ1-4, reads SQTIHQWPATLVQPVGSPLSLECTVEGTSNPNLYWYRQAAGRGLQLLFYSVGIGQISSEVPQNLSASRPQDRQFILSSKKLLLSDSGFYLCAWSVSPLPSGQGRKGEEKLFFGSGTQLSVL.

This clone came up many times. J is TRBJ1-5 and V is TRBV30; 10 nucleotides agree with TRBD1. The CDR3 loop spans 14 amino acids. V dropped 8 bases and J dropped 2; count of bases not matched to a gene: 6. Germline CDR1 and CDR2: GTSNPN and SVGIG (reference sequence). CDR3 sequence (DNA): TGTGCCCTAACCGGGACAGGGGGCAATCAGCCCCAGCATTTT. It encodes CALTGTGGNQPQHF.

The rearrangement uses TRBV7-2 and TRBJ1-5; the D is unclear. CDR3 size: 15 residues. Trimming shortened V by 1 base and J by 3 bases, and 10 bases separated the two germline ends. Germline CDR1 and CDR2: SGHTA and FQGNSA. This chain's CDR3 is CASSLVGGDNQPQHF. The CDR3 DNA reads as TGTGCCAGCAGCTTAGTTGGCGGAGACAATCAGCCCCAGCATTTT.

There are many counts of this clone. CDR3 in amino acids: CAFTGGGGQPQHF. In DNA, the CDR3 is TGTGCCTTCACAGGGGGCGGGGGTCAGCCCCAGCATTTT. V and J are TRBV30 and TRBJ1-5, with TRBD1 matching 9 bases. From germline, CDR1 is GTSNPN and CDR2 SVGIG (reference sequence). J gave up 6 bases and V 7 bases, and 7 bases lay outside the gene matches. CDR3 length: 13 amino acids.

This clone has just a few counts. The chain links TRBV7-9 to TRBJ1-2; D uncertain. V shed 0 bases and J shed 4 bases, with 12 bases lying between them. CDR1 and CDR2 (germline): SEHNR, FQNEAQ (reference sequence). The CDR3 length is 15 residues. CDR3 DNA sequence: TGTGCCAGCAGCTTAGCCCCGTTAGGGAGCTATGGCTACACCTTC. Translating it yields CASSLAPLGSYGYTF.

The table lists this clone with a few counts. The CDR3 sequence: CASSLRGSNQPQHF. The CDR3 region has the DNA TGTGCCAGCAGCCTCAGGGGAAGCAATCAGCCCCAGCATTTT. The chain couples TRBV7-9 to TRBJ1-5; TRBD1 might be the D (6 bases). CDR3 size: 14 residues. The germline gives CDR1 SEHNR, CDR2 FQNEAQ (reference sequence). Trimming stripped 5 bases from V and 1 base from J, with 9 bases between.

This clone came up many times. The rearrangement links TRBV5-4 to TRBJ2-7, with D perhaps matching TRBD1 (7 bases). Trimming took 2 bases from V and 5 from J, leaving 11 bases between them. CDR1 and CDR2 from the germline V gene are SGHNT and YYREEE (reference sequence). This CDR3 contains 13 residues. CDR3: CASSFRGADEQYF. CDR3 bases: TGTGCCAGCAGCTTCAGGGGGGCTGACGAGCAGTACTTC.

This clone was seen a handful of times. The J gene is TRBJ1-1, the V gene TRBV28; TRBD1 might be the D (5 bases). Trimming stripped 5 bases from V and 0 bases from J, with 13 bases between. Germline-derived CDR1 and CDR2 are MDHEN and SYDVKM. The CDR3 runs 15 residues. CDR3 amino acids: CASSTRQIMNTEAFF. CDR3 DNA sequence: TGTGCCAGCAGTACCCGACAGATCATGAACACTGAAGCTTTCTTT.

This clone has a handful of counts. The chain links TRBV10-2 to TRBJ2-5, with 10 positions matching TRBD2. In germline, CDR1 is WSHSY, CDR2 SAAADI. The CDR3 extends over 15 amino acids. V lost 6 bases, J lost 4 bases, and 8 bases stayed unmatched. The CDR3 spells CASRPSGGGIETQYF. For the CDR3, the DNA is TGCGCCAGCAGACCGAGCGGGGGGGGAATAGAGACCCAGTACTTC.

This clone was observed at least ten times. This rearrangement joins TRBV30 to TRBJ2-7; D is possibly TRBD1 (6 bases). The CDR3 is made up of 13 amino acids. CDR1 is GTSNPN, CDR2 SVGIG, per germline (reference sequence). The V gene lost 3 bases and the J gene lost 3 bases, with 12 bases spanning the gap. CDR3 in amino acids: CAWSRQAGYEQYF. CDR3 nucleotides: TGTGCCTGGAGCCGACAGGCCGGCTACGAGCAGTACTTC.